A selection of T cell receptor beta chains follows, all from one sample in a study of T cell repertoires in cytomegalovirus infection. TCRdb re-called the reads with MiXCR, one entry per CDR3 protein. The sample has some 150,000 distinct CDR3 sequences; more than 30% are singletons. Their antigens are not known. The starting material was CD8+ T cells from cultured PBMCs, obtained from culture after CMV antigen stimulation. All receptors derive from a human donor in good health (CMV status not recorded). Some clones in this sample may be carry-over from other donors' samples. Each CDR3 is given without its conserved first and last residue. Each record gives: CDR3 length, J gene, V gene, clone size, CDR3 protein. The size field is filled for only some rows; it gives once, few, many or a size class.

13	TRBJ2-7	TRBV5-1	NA	ASSLAVGGWDEQY
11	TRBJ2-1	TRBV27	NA	ASSFGGTAKQF
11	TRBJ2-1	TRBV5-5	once	ASSLAHLNEQF
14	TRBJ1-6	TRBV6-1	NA	ASSYTPGGGNSPLH
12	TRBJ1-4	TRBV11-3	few	ASSKTVGDEKLF
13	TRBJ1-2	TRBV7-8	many	ASSLGGQARNGYT
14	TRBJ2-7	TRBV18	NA	ASSPASGNDRYEQY
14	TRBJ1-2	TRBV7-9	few	ASSPGRDTLFYGYT
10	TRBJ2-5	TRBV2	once	ASWRESETQY
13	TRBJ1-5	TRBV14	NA	ASSQDCQDRRPQH
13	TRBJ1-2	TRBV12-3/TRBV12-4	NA	ASSFTGGNKNGYT
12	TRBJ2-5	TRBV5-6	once	ASSLARWGETQY
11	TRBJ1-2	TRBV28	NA	ASRSDGDYGYT
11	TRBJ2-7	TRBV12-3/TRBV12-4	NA	ASSLRTDYEQY
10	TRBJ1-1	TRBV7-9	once	ASSLGVFEAF
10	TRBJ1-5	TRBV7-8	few	ASTSGNQPQH
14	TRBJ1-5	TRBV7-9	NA	ASSSGTGGVGQPQH
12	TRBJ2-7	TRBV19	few	ASSAVGPAYEQY
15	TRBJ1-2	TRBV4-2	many	ASSQPFQGQGGDGYT
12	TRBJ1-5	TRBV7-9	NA	ASSASYSNQPQH
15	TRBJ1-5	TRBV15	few	ATSRDHHRGQFQPQH
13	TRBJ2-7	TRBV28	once	ASSLYGTGRHEQY
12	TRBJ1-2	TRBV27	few	ASSFRGGVYGYT
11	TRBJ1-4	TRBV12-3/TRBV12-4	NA	ASRPGSGEKLF
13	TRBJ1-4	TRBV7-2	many	ASSFFERGNEKLF
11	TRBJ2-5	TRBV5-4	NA	ASSPGPQETQY
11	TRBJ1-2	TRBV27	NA	ASSPQGDYGYT
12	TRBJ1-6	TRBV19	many	ASSMADGGSPLH
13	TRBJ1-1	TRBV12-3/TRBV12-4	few	ASSLTQGSGTEAF
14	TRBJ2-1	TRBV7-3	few	ASGTLSGTDYNEQF
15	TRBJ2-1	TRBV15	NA	ATSTPLTGTLYNEQF
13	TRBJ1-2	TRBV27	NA	ASSFDRGGNYGYT
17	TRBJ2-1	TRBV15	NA	ATSRPEGTSGGDHDEQF
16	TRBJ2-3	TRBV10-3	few	AISEPFRSGGAPDTQY
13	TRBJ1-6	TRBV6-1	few	ASSSTGTGESPLH
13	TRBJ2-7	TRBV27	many	ASSRAGQGAVEQY
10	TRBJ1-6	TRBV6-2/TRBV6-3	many	ASSLQASPLH
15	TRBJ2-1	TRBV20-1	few	SARDTSGQSSYNEQF
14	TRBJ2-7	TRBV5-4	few	ASSLGQGAGVYEQY
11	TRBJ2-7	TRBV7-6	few	ASSATHPNEQY
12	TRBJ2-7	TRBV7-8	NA	ASSLSGGGYEQY
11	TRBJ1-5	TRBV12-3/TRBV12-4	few	ASSPVAGQPQH
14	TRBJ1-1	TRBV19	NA	ASSIGGGTFFTEAF